The text below deals with one TCR beta chain. The sample holds no much larger clone one base away, and base qualities are not on file. These data are taken from a study of graft-versus-host responses after intestinal transplantation (dated by TCRdb to the early 2020s). Regarding the complete study: Multivisceral, liver-intestinal, or isolated intestinal transplants were received by the recipients. All recipients received anti-thymocyte globulin induction followed by maintenance tacrolimus and steroids for approximately 3 years. Bulk TCR-beta CDR3 sequencing was used to track graft-versus-host and host-versus-graft alloreactive T cell clones in the graft, circulation and bone marrow after intestinal transplantation. To identify alloreactive clones, pre-transplant mixed lymphocyte reaction products were sequenced and then compared with unstimulated pre-transplant donor and recipient T cells. Of the 20 to 30 intestinal transplant recipients enrolled in the cohort, one of whom was a retransplant, a few patients without pretransplant specimens were excluded. A peak of at least 4% donor T cells among recipient peripheral blood mononuclear cells was the definition used for donor T cell macrochimerism. Rather than being sequenced by the commercial service, samples from a few later patients were sequenced in-house on an Illumina MiSeq and processed with MiXCR.

Study-level results and caveats: The conclusions were limited by the relatively low number and heterogeneity of the intestinal transplant patients. High GvH to HvG T cell clonal ratios were observed in the allografts of patients with donor T cell macrochimerism. GvH clones were found in recipient bone marrow, and some of the GvH clones appeared earlier in ileal mucosa or blood, which is consistent with an intestinal mucosal origin. Early after transplant, peak levels of circulating GvH clones were associated with declines in HvG clones.

For CDR1 and CDR2, the germline V gene lists SGHAT and FQNNGV. Taken from cysteine to phenylalanine, the CDR3 has 15 residues. Of all the DNA, just the CDR3 is kept, 45 bases in frame from base 1. The germline V end is reduced by 4 bases and the J end by 2 bases; junction bases left unmatched: 3. The library was produced with the immunoSEQ multiplex PCR assay. For most patients, genomic DNA was isolated with the Qiagen DNeasy Blood and Tissue Kit and shipped frozen to Adaptive Biotechnologies for TCR sequencing. For most patients, high-throughput TCR-beta CDR3 sequencing of genomic DNA was performed by Adaptive Biotechnologies. Per the authors' processing: TCR sequencing data for approximately 19 patients were retrieved from Adaptive's ImmunoSEQ software; a few other patients were processed with MiXCR and VDJtools. CD4 versus CD8 sorting errors were corrected by removing sequences found in both subsets at a frequency ratio below 5:1. CDR3 nucleotide sequences shared between donor and recipient were removed because the origin of such sequences could not be assigned. At least 2-fold expansion over unstimulated cells and a minimum CFSE-low frequency of 0.002% (template counts) or 0.001% (read counts) were required for clones to be classified as alloreactive. Clones were considered mappable if detected in sequenced pre-transplant spleen, lymph node, or MLR CFSE-low populations of the donor or recipient. The cumulative frequency of alloreactive clones was calculated as a percentage of all sequences, weighted by copy number. The immuneACCESS repertoire file appears here via TCRdb, limited to in-frame rearrangements. These files lack a portion of the clones; in checked studies, under half of the deficit traces to unresolved V genes, and the cause of the others is not known. Clone size and V and J calls were adopted from that table, with D and trimming inferred from the DNA. Recorded for this sample are about 13,000 clones; roughly two fifths of them occurred a single time. In total, the top ten clones hold around 1% of the sample.

The time point label, read with the paper, signifies: cells obtained before transplantation from donor or recipient. In mixed lymphocyte reactions, about 200,000 CFSE-labeled pre-transplant responders were plated with about 200,000 irradiated violet-dye-labeled stimulators and cultured for over five days. Proliferating CD3+CD4+CFSE-low and CD3+CD8+CFSE-low responder cells were FACS-sorted on a BD Influx sorter after the mixed lymphocyte reaction. Rearrangement joined TRBV11-2 to TRBJ2-3; the junction holds 10 bases that match TRBD2. The source material was alloreactive CD4+ T cells from a mixed lymphocyte reaction culture, sampled before intestinal transplant. In the paper's terms, the cell subset or site label means: CFSE-low proliferating T cells sorted from roughly 6-day pre-transplant mixed lymphocyte reaction (GvH or HvG direction). The receptor's source is a human patient who received an intestinal transplant. The DNA sequence is as follows: TGTGCCAGCAGCTCCCTAGCGGGGGTCACAGATACGCAGTATTTT. This is translated as CASSSLAGVTDTQYF.